These T cell receptor beta chains were read from a single sample in a study of cytomegalovirus exposure and HLA in healthy donors. This table comes from immunoSEQ multiplex PCR, and its TCRdb copy is limited to in-frame clones, with some not included. The sample has about 300,000 clones; about nine tenths are singletons. Sequencing used PBMCs. The receptors stem from a man in his forties or fifties in good health and CMV-seropositive. Both conserved end residues are part of each CDR3. The D gene is left open where the match is weak. The listing skips clone size in some rows; elsewhere it reads once, few, many or a size class.

d_gene	abundance	j_gene	v_gene	CDR3nt	CDR3aa
TRBD1	.	TRBJ1-1	TRBV28	TGTGCCAGCAGTCTTCCACAGGGGGCAAAGACTGAAGCTTTCTTT	CASSLPQGAKTEAFF
TRBD2	few	TRBJ2-7	TRBV7-3	TGTGCCAGCAGCCGTAGCGGGAGTCCCCCCCACGAGCAGTACTTC	CASSRSGSPPHEQYF
.	.	TRBJ2-1	TRBV5-4	TGTGCCAGCAGGCACAGGGTTCGGGACAATGAGCAGTTCTTC	CASRHRVRDNEQFF
TRBD2	.	TRBJ2-7	TRBV10-1	TGCGCCAGATTCGGCACTAGCGGGAGCTACGAGCAGTACTTC	CARFGTSGSYEQYF
.	.	TRBJ2-1	TRBV7-2	TGTGCCAGCAGCTTCTCCACTGGTACCTACAATGAGCAGTTCTTC	CASSFSTGTYNEQFF
.	.	TRBJ2-2	TRBV28	TGTGCCAGCAGCCTCGAGAAAGGACTAAACACCGGGGAGCTGTTTTTT	CASSLEKGLNTGELFF
.	few	TRBJ1-1	TRBV5-5	TGTGCCAGCAGCTTGGCCTCTGGGGCAGCTGAAGCTTTCTTT	CASSLASGAAEAFF
TRBD2	.	TRBJ2-1	TRBV18	TGTGCCAGCTCACCAGCTAGCGGAGGGAAAGGGAATGAGCAGTTCTTC	CASSPASGGKGNEQFF
TRBD2	.	TRBJ2-1	TRBV7-9	TGTTCCAGCAGCTCGGGACTAGCGTACAATGAGCAGTTCTTC	CSSSSGLAYNEQFF
TRBD2	.	TRBJ2-2	TRBV7-9	TGTGCCAGCACCATAGGGGGACTAGCGGTTAGCGGCGGGGAGCTGTTTTTT	CASTIGGLAVSGGELFF
.	.	TRBJ1-5	TRBV18	TGTGCCAGCTCCAAGGTAGGGGGTAGGAGCAATCAGCCCCAGCATTTT	CASSKVGGRSNQPQHF
TRBD1	.	TRBJ1-1	TRBV9	TGTGCCAGCAGCGTTCAGGGGGCGCCGGACACTGAAGCTTTCTTT	CASSVQGAPDTEAFF
TRBD1	.	TRBJ1-5	TRBV6-5	TGTGCCAGCAGTTTCGGACAGGGGTATCAGCCCCAGCATTTT	CASSFGQGYQPQHF
.	few	TRBJ1-1	TRBV29-1	TGCAGCGTGTTCAGAAGTGGAGAACGGCATATGAACACTGAAGCTTTCTTT	CSVFRSGERHMNTEAFF
TRBD1	.	TRBJ1-2	TRBV27	TGTGCCAGCAGCACCAGGACAGGGGCCCTCTATGGCTACACCTTC	CASSTRTGALYGYTF
.	.	TRBJ1-1	TRBV30	TGTGCCTGGAGAGTTGGGGGACTCGAATCGGGTATGAACACTGAAGCTTTCTTT	CAWRVGGLESGMNTEAFF
.	.	TRBJ1-6	TRBV19	TGTGCCAGCGGGGGGCTCCGGAATTCACCCCTCCACTTT	CASGGLRNSPLHF
.	.	TRBJ2-6	TRBV14	TGTGCCAGCAGCCGCGGCTCTGCGGGGGCCAACGTCCTGACTTTC	CASSRGSAGANVLTF
TRBD2	.	TRBJ2-1	TRBV7-9	TGTGCCAGCAGCTCCTTGGGAAGTGCAGCGGGAGGGCCCGGCAATGAGCAGTTCTTC	CASSSLGSAAGGPGNEQFF
TRBD2	.	TRBJ2-3	TRBV5-1	TGCGCCAGCAGTACCGGGACTAGCGGACCGACAGATACGCAGTATTTT	CASSTGTSGPTDTQYF
TRBD1	few	TRBJ2-1	TRBV2	TGTGCCAGCAGACCGGGACAGGGCGTAAACGAGCAGTTCTTC	CASRPGQGVNEQFF
TRBD2	.	TRBJ2-3	TRBV9	TGTGCCAGCAGCGTAGGCGGGAGGGATACAGATACGCAGTATTTT	CASSVGGRDTDTQYF
TRBD1	few	TRBJ2-1	TRBV4-3	TGCGCCAGCAGCCTGGCCGTGGGACAGACTTTTGTAAATGAGCAGTTCTTC	CASSLAVGQTFVNEQFF
TRBD1	few	TRBJ1-1	TRBV29-1	TGCAGCGTTGGAGGGGGAGGGCAGGGGGCCTTTCAAGCTTTCTTT	CSVGGGGQGAFQAFF
TRBD1	.	TRBJ1-1	TRBV9	TGTGCCAGCAGCGTAGAGTTCCCGGGACAGGGGGAGACAGCTTTCTTT	CASSVEFPGQGETAFF
TRBD1	.	TRBJ2-7	TRBV28	TGTGCCAGCAGTCTATGGGACAGGGGTCGATCCTACGAGCAGTACTTC	CASSLWDRGRSYEQYF
TRBD2	once	TRBJ2-1	TRBV7-9	TGTGCCAGCAGCTTAACTAGCGGGAGGGTCAATGAGCAGTTCTTC	CASSLTSGRVNEQFF
TRBD2	.	TRBJ2-7	TRBV27	TGTGCCAGCAGTTTATGGGCTAGCGGCCCTTACGAGCAGTACTTC	CASSLWASGPYEQYF
.	.	TRBJ1-2	TRBV6-1	TGTGCCAGCAGTGAAGAAGGACAGAAGGGGTACTATGGCTACACCTTC	CASSEEGQKGYYGYTF
.	.	TRBJ1-5	TRBV7-2	TGTGCCAGCAGCTTAGCGAGTACAGTCAATCAGCCCCAGCATTTT	CASSLASTVNQPQHF
TRBD2	.	TRBJ2-5	TRBV27	TGTGCCAGCAGTTTGACTAGCGGGGTCCAAGAGACCCAGTACTTC	CASSLTSGVQETQYF
.	.	TRBJ1-2	TRBV6-5	TGTGCCAGCAGTAGCGGGACTGGGGAACTGCGCTACACCTTC	CASSSGTGELRYTF
TRBD1	.	TRBJ1-2	TRBV19	TGTGCCAGTGCATGGGGGACAGGGGGTAATTATGGCTACACCTTC	CASAWGTGGNYGYTF
.	.	TRBJ2-7	TRBV28	TGTGCCACCTGGGGCAGGGTCCACGAGCAGTACTTC	CATWGRVHEQYF
TRBD2	.	TRBJ2-1	TRBV5-1	TGCGCCAGCAGCTTCGAGGGAGGGCACAATGAGCAGTTCTTC	CASSFEGGHNEQFF
.	.	TRBJ2-3	TRBV4-1	TGCGCCAGCAGCCAAGAGGGGTCGCGTCTAGCTAAGGTGGATACGCAGTATTTT	CASSQEGSRLAKVDTQYF
.	.	TRBJ1-1	TRBV6-6	TGTGCCAGCCGGCGGCAGCTGAACACTGAAGCTTTCTTT	CASRRQLNTEAFF
.	.	TRBJ2-7	TRBV18	TGTGCCAGCTCACCACAAAAGGGGTCCTACGAGCAGTACTTC	CASSPQKGSYEQYF